A selection of T cell receptor beta chains follows, all from one sample in a study of blood T cell repertoires in COVID-19. Generated by immunoSEQ multiplex PCR, the TCRdb table keeps only in-frame clones and is missing some. Altogether about 42,000 clones are present, 77% being singletons, with the ten largest covering approximately 30%. The material sequenced was peripheral blood. Receptor source: a woman aged 70-85 years with acute or convalescent COVID-19. The CDR3 runs from the conserved cysteine through the conserved F or W. Fields, in order: D gene, J gene, clone size, V gene, CDR3 DNA, CDR3 protein. The D gene is left open where the match is weak. The listing skips clone size in some rows; elsewhere it reads once, few, many or a size class.

d_gene: TRBD2; j_gene: TRBJ2-1; abundance: -; v_gene: TRBV3-1/TRBV3-2; CDR3nt: TGTGCCAGCAGCCATACCATCTTACTAGCGGGAAGCCGTTACAATGAGCAGTTCTTC; CDR3aa: CASSHTILLAGSRYNEQFF
d_gene: TRBD1; j_gene: TRBJ2-5; abundance: few; v_gene: TRBV28; CDR3nt: TGTGCCAGCAGTTTAGAAGACAGGGGTTTAGAGACCCAGTACTTC; CDR3aa: CASSLEDRGLETQYF
d_gene: -; j_gene: TRBJ2-7; abundance: -; v_gene: TRBV6-1; CDR3nt: TGTGCCAGCAGTGAACTCTACAGCTCCTACGAGCAGTACTTC; CDR3aa: CASSELYSSYEQYF
d_gene: TRBD1; j_gene: TRBJ2-7; abundance: few; v_gene: TRBV7-2; CDR3nt: TGTGCCAGCAGCCCTTGGACAGGGATAGGGTACGAGCAGTACTTC; CDR3aa: CASSPWTGIGYEQYF
d_gene: -; j_gene: TRBJ2-1; abundance: -; v_gene: TRBV7-8; CDR3nt: TGTGCCAGCACCTTAGCCGGACAAGTCTACAATGAGCAGTTCTTC; CDR3aa: CASTLAGQVYNEQFF
d_gene: -; j_gene: TRBJ2-2; abundance: -; v_gene: TRBV7-2; CDR3nt: TGTGCCAGCAGCTTAGTATCGGTCAGGGTGGAAGTGGAGCTGTTTTTT; CDR3aa: CASSLVSVRVEVELFF
d_gene: -; j_gene: TRBJ1-4; abundance: -; v_gene: TRBV18; CDR3nt: TGTGCCAGTCAAATGGGACAAGATAATGAAAAACTGTTTTTT; CDR3aa: CASQMGQDNEKLFF
d_gene: TRBD2; j_gene: TRBJ2-1; abundance: -; v_gene: TRBV7-9; CDR3nt: TGTGCCAGCAGCATAGCGGGAGGGGGGTACAATGAGCAGTTCTTC; CDR3aa: CASSIAGGGYNEQFF
d_gene: -; j_gene: TRBJ1-2; abundance: -; v_gene: TRBV30; CDR3nt: TGTGCCTGGAGTGTGGGAGGGGGTAACTATGGCTACACCTTC; CDR3aa: CAWSVGGGNYGYTF
d_gene: -; j_gene: TRBJ1-1; abundance: -; v_gene: TRBV5-4; CDR3nt: TGTGCCAGCACCCTAGAGGGGGGGACCACTGAAGCTTTCTTT; CDR3aa: CASTLEGGTTEAFF
d_gene: -; j_gene: TRBJ1-5; abundance: -; v_gene: TRBV6-2/TRBV6-3; CDR3nt: TGTGCCAGCAGTTACTCGAACACCCCGGGGGGGGTCTACAATCAGCCCCAGCATTTT; CDR3aa: CASSYSNTPGGVYNQPQHF
d_gene: -; j_gene: TRBJ2-2; abundance: few; v_gene: TRBV28; CDR3nt: TGTGCCAGCAGCCAAGACAGGCGGCGTGGGGAGCTGTTTTTT; CDR3aa: CASSQDRRRGELFF
d_gene: -; j_gene: TRBJ2-1; abundance: -; v_gene: TRBV19; CDR3nt: TGTGCCAGTATGAGGAGCGGCAACAATGAGCAGTTCTTC; CDR3aa: CASMRSGNNEQFF
d_gene: -; j_gene: TRBJ1-1; abundance: -; v_gene: TRBV12-3/TRBV12-4; CDR3nt: TGTGCCAGCACAGGACAGTTGAACACTGAAGCTTTCTTT; CDR3aa: CASTGQLNTEAFF
d_gene: TRBD2; j_gene: TRBJ2-5; abundance: -; v_gene: TRBV28; CDR3nt: TGTGCCAGCTCCCCGGGAGGGAGTGAGACCCAGTACTTC; CDR3aa: CASSPGGSETQYF
d_gene: TRBD2; j_gene: TRBJ2-3; abundance: few; v_gene: TRBV7-3; CDR3nt: TGTGCCAGCAGCCCCCAGGTGGCGGGAGAAGCAGATACGCAGTATTTT; CDR3aa: CASSPQVAGEADTQYF
d_gene: -; j_gene: TRBJ2-7; abundance: -; v_gene: TRBV10-3; CDR3nt: TGTGCCATCAGTGAGAAGAGCGGGCCATACGAGCAGTACTTC; CDR3aa: CAISEKSGPYEQYF
d_gene: -; j_gene: TRBJ1-2; abundance: few; v_gene: TRBV16; CDR3nt: TGTGCCAGCAGTCAGAGGGGGTATGGCTACACCTTC; CDR3aa: CASSQRGYGYTF
d_gene: -; j_gene: TRBJ1-4; abundance: few; v_gene: TRBV3-1/TRBV3-2; CDR3nt: TGTGCCAGCAGACCGGGGGGGAGTGGTGAAAAACTGTTTTTT; CDR3aa: CASRPGGSGEKLFF
d_gene: -; j_gene: TRBJ2-1; abundance: once; v_gene: TRBV15; CDR3nt: TGTGCCACCAGCAGAGATGCAGGGTTGTACAATGAGCAGTTCTTC; CDR3aa: CATSRDAGLYNEQFF
d_gene: -; j_gene: TRBJ2-1; abundance: -; v_gene: TRBV3-1/TRBV3-2; CDR3nt: TGTGCCAGCAGCCGTTCTTACAGGGGAGGCGCTGGGTACAATGAGCAGTTCTTC; CDR3aa: CASSRSYRGGAGYNEQFF
d_gene: TRBD1; j_gene: TRBJ2-7; abundance: -; v_gene: TRBV10-3; CDR3nt: TGTGCCATCAGTTATCCGGACAGGTCTATGGCCCCCTACGAGCAGTACTTC; CDR3aa: CAISYPDRSMAPYEQYF
d_gene: TRBD2; j_gene: TRBJ2-2; abundance: -; v_gene: TRBV19; CDR3nt: TGTGCCAGTAGTCCCAGGACTAGCGGGGGGCCCGGGGAGCTGTTTTTT; CDR3aa: CASSPRTSGGPGELFF
d_gene: -; j_gene: TRBJ1-6; abundance: -; v_gene: TRBV6-5; CDR3nt: TGTGCCAGCAGTTACGGAGGCTATAATTCACCCCTCCACTTT; CDR3aa: CASSYGGYNSPLHF
d_gene: -; j_gene: TRBJ2-7; abundance: -; v_gene: TRBV4-1; CDR3nt: TGCGCCAGCAGCCAAGATGTCGCAGGCTACTACGAGCAGTACTTC; CDR3aa: CASSQDVAGYYEQYF
d_gene: TRBD2; j_gene: TRBJ2-7; abundance: -; v_gene: TRBV29-1; CDR3nt: TGCAGCGTTCGCCCAACCACGACTAGCGGGAGGTTAGGCGAGCAGTACTTC; CDR3aa: CSVRPTTTSGRLGEQYF
d_gene: -; j_gene: TRBJ2-5; abundance: -; v_gene: TRBV20-1; CDR3nt: TGCAGCAGTCTCTTGGAGACCCAGTACTTC; CDR3aa: CSSLLETQYF
d_gene: TRBD1; j_gene: TRBJ2-5; abundance: -; v_gene: TRBV4-1; CDR3nt: TGCGCCAGCAGCCAAGCCGGACAGGGAGGCGTGGAGACCCAGTACTTC; CDR3aa: CASSQAGQGGVETQYF
d_gene: TRBD2; j_gene: TRBJ2-5; abundance: -; v_gene: TRBV4-1; CDR3nt: TGCGCCAGCAGCCAAGAGGCGGGGGGTTTTTGGGAGACCCAGTACTTC; CDR3aa: CASSQEAGGFWETQYF
d_gene: TRBD1; j_gene: TRBJ2-5; abundance: -; v_gene: TRBV10-3; CDR3nt: TGTGCCATCGCTCGCCAGGGGGTCCAAGAGACCCAGTACTTC; CDR3aa: CAIARQGVQETQYF
d_gene: -; j_gene: TRBJ1-1; abundance: -; v_gene: TRBV30; CDR3nt: TGTGCCTGGCGAACTCCAGGGTTTTCGAAATCGAACACTGAAGCTTTCTTT; CDR3aa: CAWRTPGFSKSNTEAFF
d_gene: -; j_gene: TRBJ1-2; abundance: once; v_gene: TRBV11-1; CDR3nt: TGTGCCAGCAGCCCGAACCAACAGGGCTATGGCTACACCTTC; CDR3aa: CASSPNQQGYGYTF
d_gene: -; j_gene: TRBJ1-1; abundance: -; v_gene: TRBV3-1/TRBV3-2; CDR3nt: TGTGCCAGCAGTCGAACGCTTAGTGAAGCTTTCTTT; CDR3aa: CASSRTLSEAFF
d_gene: TRBD2; j_gene: TRBJ2-1; abundance: -; v_gene: TRBV27; CDR3nt: TGTGCCAGCAGTTCCAACCTCGGCGGGAGGTCCCCTCCCAATGAGCAGTTCTTC; CDR3aa: CASSSNLGGRSPPNEQFF
d_gene: -; j_gene: TRBJ1-2; abundance: once; v_gene: TRBV5-6; CDR3nt: TGTGCCAGCAGCTTGAGATCCTGGGGGGGCGTAGATGGAGGCTACACCTTC; CDR3aa: CASSLRSWGGVDGGYTF
d_gene: TRBD1; j_gene: TRBJ2-7; abundance: few; v_gene: TRBV4-3; CDR3nt: TGCGCCAGCAGCCAAGATAGGGGGACAGCGGACTACGAGCAGTACTTC; CDR3aa: CASSQDRGTADYEQYF
d_gene: TRBD1; j_gene: TRBJ1-1; abundance: -; v_gene: TRBV15; CDR3nt: TGTGCCACCAGCAGGGGACAGGGAACTATGAACACTGAAGCTTTCTTT; CDR3aa: CATSRGQGTMNTEAFF
d_gene: -; j_gene: TRBJ1-4; abundance: -; v_gene: TRBV7-6; CDR3nt: TGTGCCAGCAGCTTGGGGACACAACGGTGGGCCAAACTGTTTTTT; CDR3aa: CASSLGTQRWAKLFF
d_gene: -; j_gene: TRBJ2-7; abundance: few; v_gene: TRBV30; CDR3nt: TGTGCCTGGAGTAAGGACAGCTCCTACGAGCAGTACTTC; CDR3aa: CAWSKDSSYEQYF
d_gene: TRBD1; j_gene: TRBJ1-6; abundance: -; v_gene: TRBV18; CDR3nt: TGTGCCAGCTCACCGAGGTTCGAGACAGGGGGCAATTCACCCCTCCACTTT; CDR3aa: CASSPRFETGGNSPLHF
d_gene: TRBD2; j_gene: TRBJ2-3; abundance: -; v_gene: TRBV19; CDR3nt: TGTGCCACCATGGACGGGGGGTCCGCAGATACGCAGTATTTT; CDR3aa: CATMDGGSADTQYF
d_gene: TRBD1; j_gene: TRBJ1-2; abundance: -; v_gene: TRBV5-6; CDR3nt: TGTGCCAGCAGCTTGGGGGACAGGGACTATGGCTACACCTTC; CDR3aa: CASSLGDRDYGYTF
d_gene: TRBD1; j_gene: TRBJ1-6; abundance: few; v_gene: TRBV2; CDR3nt: TGTGCCCGAGATTCCGGGACAGAATATTCACCCCTCCACTTT; CDR3aa: CARDSGTEYSPLHF
d_gene: -; j_gene: TRBJ1-3; abundance: -; v_gene: TRBV3-1/TRBV3-2; CDR3nt: TGTGCCAGCAGCCAACAGGGGCGCTCTGGAAACACCATATATTTT; CDR3aa: CASSQQGRSGNTIYF
d_gene: -; j_gene: TRBJ2-3; abundance: -; v_gene: TRBV21-1; CDR3nt: TGTGCCAGCAGCAAAGGGGGAGGGGGCACAGATACGCAGTATTTT; CDR3aa: CASSKGGGGTDTQYF
d_gene: -; j_gene: TRBJ2-3; abundance: -; v_gene: TRBV10-2; CDR3nt: -; CDR3aa: CASSSGQGNTQYF
d_gene: -; j_gene: TRBJ1-1; abundance: once; v_gene: TRBV18; CDR3nt: TGTGCCAGCTCGATTGCAGGGTTCCGAGCTTTCTTT; CDR3aa: CASSIAGFRAFF
d_gene: -; j_gene: TRBJ1-2; abundance: -; v_gene: TRBV5-5; CDR3nt: TGTGCCAGCAGCTTGGGGTCCGACAGATACTATGGCTACACCTTC; CDR3aa: CASSLGSDRYYGYTF
d_gene: -; j_gene: TRBJ1-3; abundance: -; v_gene: TRBV6-2/TRBV6-3; CDR3nt: TGTGCCAGCAGTTCGACAACTTCTGGAAACACCATATATTTT; CDR3aa: CASSSTTSGNTIYF
d_gene: TRBD1; j_gene: TRBJ1-2; abundance: -; v_gene: TRBV10-3; CDR3nt: TGTGCCATCAGTGGGGACAGGGGGCATGGCTACACCTTC; CDR3aa: CAISGDRGHGYTF
d_gene: TRBD1; j_gene: TRBJ2-7; abundance: once; v_gene: TRBV19; CDR3nt: TGTGCCAGTAGGGGTCCCGGACAGGGGGAATCTTACGAGCAGTACTTC; CDR3aa: CASRGPGQGESYEQYF
d_gene: -; j_gene: TRBJ2-5; abundance: -; v_gene: TRBV6-5; CDR3nt: TGTGCCAGCAGCTTCGGGGGGCCGGGGGAGACCCAGTACTTC; CDR3aa: CASSFGGPGETQYF
d_gene: TRBD2; j_gene: TRBJ2-1; abundance: -; v_gene: TRBV19; CDR3nt: TGTGCCAGTAGTATGGAACCTGGGACTAGCGGGAGGATTTGGGAGCAGTTCTTC; CDR3aa: CASSMEPGTSGRIWEQFF
d_gene: -; j_gene: TRBJ2-7; abundance: -; v_gene: TRBV7-6; CDR3nt: TGTGCCAGCAGCTTTGCAGGGGTGGAGCAGTACTTC; CDR3aa: CASSFAGVEQYF